The present T cell receptor (beta chain) was sequenced within a study of neurological immune-mediated disorders. General study points: HTLV-1-associated myelopathy showed the most TCR clonal expansion; multiple sclerosis the least, below healthy controls. CDR3 amino acid sequences found in expanded clones were never shared across subjects, suggesting private repertoires in all groups.

The unsorted libraries originated from 2 million PBMCs kept at -80 C. This clonotype came up many times. Its cognate antigen is unknown. 5'RACE with 10-nucleotide random UMIs produced the cDNA. TCRdb re-called the 5' RACE reads with MiXCR, one entry per CDR3 protein. The data contain around 15,000 distinct CDR3 sequences, under 15% of them seen just once; the ten biggest clones take up roughly an eighth. This sequence was found in a man in his 60s with HTLV-1-associated myelopathy (HAM/TSP). Sequencing was done on a sample of PBMCs.

CDR3 sequence: CASSAAKRGYTF. The CDR3 DNA is TGTGCCAGCAGCGCCGCAAAAAGGGGCTACACCTTC. The V gene is TRBV9, the J gene TRBJ1-2; D gene uncertain. The length of the CDR3 is 12 residues. V was cut by 3 bases and J by 8 bases, with 11 bases left in between. Germline V lookup: CDR1 SGDLS, CDR2 YYNGEE.